This T cell receptor beta chain comes out of a study of beta chain features in type 1 diabetes. Whole-study findings and limits: A pattern of fewer insertions and more deletions at VDJ junctions was seen in type 1 diabetes patients. A greater similarity of naive, central memory and Treg TCRB repertoires was seen among patients than among healthy donors. People with Type 1 diabetes carried modestly yet significantly shorter TCRB CDR3s in all four CD4+ subsets.

Germline V gene sequence: CDR1 MNHNS, CDR2 SASEGT. The CDR3 is 14 amino acids. Trimming cost V 6 bases and J 2 bases; bases outside gene matches: 5. What was sequenced were expressed TCRB transcripts, since all of the isolated RNA had been reverse transcribed. Method: immunoSEQ multiplex PCR; TCRdb's copy keeps in-frame clones and lacks some. The data show roughly 700,000 clones, 13% seen once. In this sample, this clone turned up a few times. Its antigen is undetermined. V is TRBV6-1 and J is TRBJ2-3, with 7 bases aligning to TRBD1. The sample comprised naive CD4+ T cells from blood. This sequence originates from a young man with type 1 diabetes. For the CDR3, the DNA is TGTGCCAGCAGGAACAGGGGATACACAGATACGCAGTATTTT. It yields the protein CASRNRGYTDTQYF.